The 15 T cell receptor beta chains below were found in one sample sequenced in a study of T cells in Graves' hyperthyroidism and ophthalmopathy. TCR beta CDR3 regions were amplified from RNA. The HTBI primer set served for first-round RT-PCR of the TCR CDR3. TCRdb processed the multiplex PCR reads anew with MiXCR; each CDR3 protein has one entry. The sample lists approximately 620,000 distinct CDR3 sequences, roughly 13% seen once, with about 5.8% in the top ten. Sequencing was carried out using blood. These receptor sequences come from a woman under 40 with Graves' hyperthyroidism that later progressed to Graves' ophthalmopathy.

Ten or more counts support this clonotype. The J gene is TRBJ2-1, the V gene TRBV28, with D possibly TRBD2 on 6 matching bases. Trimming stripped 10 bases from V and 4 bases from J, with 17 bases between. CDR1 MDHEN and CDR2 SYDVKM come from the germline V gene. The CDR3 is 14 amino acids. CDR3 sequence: CATLNRGRYNEQFF. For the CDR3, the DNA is TGTGCCACCCTAAACCGGGGGAGATACAATGAGCAGTTCTTC. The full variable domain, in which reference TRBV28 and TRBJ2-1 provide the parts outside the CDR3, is DVKVTQSSRYLVKRTGEKVFLECVQDMDHENMFWYRQDPGLGLRLIYFSYDVKMKEKGDIPEGYSVSREKKERFSLILESASTNQTSMYLCATLNRGRYNEQFFGPGTRLTVL.

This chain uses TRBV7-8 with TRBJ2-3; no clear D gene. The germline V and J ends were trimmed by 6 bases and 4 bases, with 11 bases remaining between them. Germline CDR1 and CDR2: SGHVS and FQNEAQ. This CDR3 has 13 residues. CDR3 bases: TGTGCCAGCAGGCCACCGTCCGCAGATACGCAGTATTTT. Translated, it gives CASRPPSADTQYF.

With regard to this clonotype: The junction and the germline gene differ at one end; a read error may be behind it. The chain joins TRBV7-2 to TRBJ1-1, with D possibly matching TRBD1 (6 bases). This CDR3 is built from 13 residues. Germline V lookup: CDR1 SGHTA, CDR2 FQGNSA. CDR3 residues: CASSLAGDTKAFF. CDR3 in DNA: TGTGCCAGCAGCTTAGCGGGGGACACTAAAGCTTTCTTT.

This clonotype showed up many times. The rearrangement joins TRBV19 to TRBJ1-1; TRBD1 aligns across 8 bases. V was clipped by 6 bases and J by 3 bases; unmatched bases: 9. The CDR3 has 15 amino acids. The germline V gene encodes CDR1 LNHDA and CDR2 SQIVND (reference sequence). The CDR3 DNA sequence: TGTGCCAGTAGGAACCCAGGGGGCGAAGACACTGAAGCTTTCTTT. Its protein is CASRNPGGEDTEAFF.

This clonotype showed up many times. This CDR3 reads CSARGTSGVNEQFF. In DNA, the CDR3 is TGCAGTGCTAGGGGGACTAGCGGGGTCAATGAGCAGTTCTTC. The gene calls are TRBV20-1 and TRBJ2-1; 13 bases align to TRBD2. CDR1 is DFQATT, CDR2 SNEGSKA, per germline (reference sequence). CDR3 size: 14 residues. V shed 3 bases, J shed 6 bases, and the junction held 2 bases outside the gene matches.

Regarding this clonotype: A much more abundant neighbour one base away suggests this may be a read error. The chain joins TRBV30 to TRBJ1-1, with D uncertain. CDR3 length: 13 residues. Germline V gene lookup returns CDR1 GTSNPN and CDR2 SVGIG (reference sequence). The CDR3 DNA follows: TGTGCCGCCCGAACTTTATTGAACAGTGAAGCTTTCTTT. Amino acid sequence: CAARTLLNSEAFF.

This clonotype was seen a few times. This CDR3 reads CASSPGPHNYGYTF. The CDR3 DNA sequence: TGTGCCAGCAGTCCGGGACCCCATAACTATGGCTACACCTTC. This chain uses TRBV7-9 with TRBJ1-2; weak D call: TRBD1 (5 bases). The V end was cut by 6 bases, the J end by 1 base, with 12 bases between. CDR3 length equals 14 residues. Germline CDR1 is SEHNR and CDR2 is FQNEAQ (reference sequence).

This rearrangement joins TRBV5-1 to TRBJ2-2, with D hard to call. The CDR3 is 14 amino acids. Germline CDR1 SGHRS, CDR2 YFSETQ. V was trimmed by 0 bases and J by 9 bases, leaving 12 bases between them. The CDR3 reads CASSLAETLRELFF. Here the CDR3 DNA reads TGCGCCAGCAGCTTGGCCGAAACTTTACGGGAGCTGTTTTTT.

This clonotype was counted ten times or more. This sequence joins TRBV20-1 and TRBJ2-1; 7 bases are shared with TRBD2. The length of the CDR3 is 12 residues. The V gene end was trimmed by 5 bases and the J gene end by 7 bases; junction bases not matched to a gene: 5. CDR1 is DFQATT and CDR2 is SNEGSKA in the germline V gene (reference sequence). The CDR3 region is CSAPRGGNEQFF. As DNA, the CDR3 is TGCAGTGCTCCCCGGGGAGGGAATGAGCAGTTCTTC.

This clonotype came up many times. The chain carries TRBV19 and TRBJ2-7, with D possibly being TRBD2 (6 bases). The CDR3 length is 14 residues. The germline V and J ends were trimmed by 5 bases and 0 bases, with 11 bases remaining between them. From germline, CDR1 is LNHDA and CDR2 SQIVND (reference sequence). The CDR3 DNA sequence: TGTGCCAGTAGTCGGGCGGGAACCTCCTACGAGCAGTACTTC. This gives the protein CASSRAGTSYEQYF.

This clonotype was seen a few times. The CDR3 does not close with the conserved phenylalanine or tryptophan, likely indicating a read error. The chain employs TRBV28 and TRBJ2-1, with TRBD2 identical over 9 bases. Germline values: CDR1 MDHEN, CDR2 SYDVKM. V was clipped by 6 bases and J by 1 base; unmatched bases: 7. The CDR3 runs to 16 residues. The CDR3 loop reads CASRTIAGVSYNEQFS. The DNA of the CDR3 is TGTGCCAGCAGAACCATAGCGGGAGTGTCCTACAATGAGCAGTTCTCC.

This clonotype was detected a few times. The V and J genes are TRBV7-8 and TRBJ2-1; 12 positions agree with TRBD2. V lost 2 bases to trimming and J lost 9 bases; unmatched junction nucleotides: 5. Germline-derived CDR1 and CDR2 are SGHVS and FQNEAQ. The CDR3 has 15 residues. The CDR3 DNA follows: TGTGCCAGCAGCTTACTAGCGGGAGGGGAGGGTGAGCAGTTCTTC. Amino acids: CASSLLAGGEGEQFF.

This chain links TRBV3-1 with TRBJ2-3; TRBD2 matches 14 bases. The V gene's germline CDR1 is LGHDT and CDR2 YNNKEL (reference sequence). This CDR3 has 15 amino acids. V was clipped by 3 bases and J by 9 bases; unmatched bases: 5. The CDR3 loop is CASSHPGLAGETQYF. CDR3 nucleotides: TGTGCCAGCAGCCATCCGGGACTAGCGGGAGAGACGCAGTATTTT.

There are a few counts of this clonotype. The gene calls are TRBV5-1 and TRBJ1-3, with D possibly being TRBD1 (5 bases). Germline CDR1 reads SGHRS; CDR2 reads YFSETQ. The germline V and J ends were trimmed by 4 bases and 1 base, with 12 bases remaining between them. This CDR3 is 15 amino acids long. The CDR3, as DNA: TGCGCCAGCAGCGGGGGATTCGGATCTGGAAACACCATATATTTT. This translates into CASSGGFGSGNTIYF. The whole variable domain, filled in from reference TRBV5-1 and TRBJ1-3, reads KAGVTQTPRYLIKTRGQQVTLSCSPISGHRSVSWYQQTPGQGLQFLFEYFSETQRNKGNFPGRFSGRQFSNSRSEMNVSTLELGDSALYLCASSGGFGSGNTIYFGEGSWLTVV.

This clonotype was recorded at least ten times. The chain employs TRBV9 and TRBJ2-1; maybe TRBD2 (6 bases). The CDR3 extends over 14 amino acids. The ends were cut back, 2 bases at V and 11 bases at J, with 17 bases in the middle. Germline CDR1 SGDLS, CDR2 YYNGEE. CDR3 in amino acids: CASSVGRETAQQFF. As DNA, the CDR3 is TGTGCCAGCAGCGTCGGGCGGGAAACGGCCCAGCAGTTCTTC.